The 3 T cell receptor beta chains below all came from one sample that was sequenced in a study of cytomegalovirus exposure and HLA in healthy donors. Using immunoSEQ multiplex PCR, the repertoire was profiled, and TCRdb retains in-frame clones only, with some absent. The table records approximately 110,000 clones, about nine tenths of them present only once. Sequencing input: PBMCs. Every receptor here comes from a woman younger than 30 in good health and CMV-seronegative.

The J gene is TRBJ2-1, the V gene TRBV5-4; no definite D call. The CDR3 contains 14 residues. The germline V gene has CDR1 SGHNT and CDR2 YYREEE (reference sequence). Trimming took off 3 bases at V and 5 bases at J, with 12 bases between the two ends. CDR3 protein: CASSSNLGDNEQFF. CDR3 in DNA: TGTGCCAGCAGCTCGAATTTAGGAGACAATGAGCAGTTCTTC.

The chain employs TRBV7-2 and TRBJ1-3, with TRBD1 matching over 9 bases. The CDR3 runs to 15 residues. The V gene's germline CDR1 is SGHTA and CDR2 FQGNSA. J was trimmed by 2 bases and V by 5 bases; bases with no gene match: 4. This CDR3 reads CASSPWTGAGNTIYF. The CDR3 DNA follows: TGTGCCAGCAGCCCTTGGACAGGGGCTGGAAACACCATATATTTT.

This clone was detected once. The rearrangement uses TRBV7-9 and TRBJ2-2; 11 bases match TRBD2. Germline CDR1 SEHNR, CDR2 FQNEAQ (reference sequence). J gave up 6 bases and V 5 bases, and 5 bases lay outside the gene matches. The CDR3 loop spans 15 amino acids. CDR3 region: CASSPPGLAAGELFF. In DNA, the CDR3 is TGTGCCAGCAGCCCACCGGGACTAGCGGCCGGGGAGCTGTTTTTT.